The 5 T cell receptor beta chains below all came from one sample that was sequenced in a study of neoadjuvant anti-PD-1 for oral cavity cancer. The protocol was immunoSEQ multiplex PCR, while the TCRdb copy is restricted to in-frame clones and leaves out a portion. The data hold about 37,000 clones, with about 36% observed a single time. Time point: after neoadjuvant nivolumab, at surgical resection. Sequences were derived from tumor tissue, sampled after nivolumab (anti-PD-1) treatment. The origin of the receptors is a person aged 35 to 85 with oral cavity squamous cell carcinoma.

The table lists this clone with a few counts. This chain joins TRBV9 and TRBJ1-4, with TRBD1 matching 8 bases. In germline, CDR1 is SGDLS, CDR2 YYNGEE. J lost 7 bases, V lost 2 bases, and 10 bases had no gene match. The CDR3 totals 16 residues. The chain's CDR3 is CASSVRGQGVGEKLFF. In DNA form, the CDR3 reads TGTGCCAGCAGCGTGAGAGGACAGGGTGTTGGTGAAAAACTGTTTTTT. The variable domain in full, with the rest retrieved from reference TRBV9 and TRBJ1-4, is DSGVTQTPKHLITATGQRVTLRCSPRSGDLSVYWYQQSLDQGLQFLIQYYNGEERAKGNILERFSAQQFPDLHSELNLSSLELGDSALYFCASSVRGQGVGEKLFFGSGTQLSVL.

The chain combines TRBV7-9 with TRBJ1-1, with TRBD1 as a possible D gene (5 bases). V was pared by 4 bases and J by 3 bases, with 12 bases between. This CDR3 region has 14 residues. The germline V gene has CDR1 SEHNR and CDR2 FQNEAQ (reference sequence). The chain's CDR3 is CASSSQGMHTEAFF. The CDR3 coding sequence is TGTGCCAGCAGCTCTCAGGGTATGCACACTGAAGCTTTCTTT.

V usage is TRBV11-2 and J usage is TRBJ1-3, with D hard to call. The CDR3 covers 15 residues. The V end lost 0 bases, the J end lost 0 bases, and 6 bases lay between the germline ends. The germline V gene has CDR1 SGHAT and CDR2 FQNNGV. The CDR3 DNA sequence: TGTGCCAGCAGCTTAGAGGGCCTCTCTGGAAACACCATATATTTT. It encodes CASSLEGLSGNTIYF.

This clone was counted only a few times. J is TRBJ1-6 and V is TRBV4-2; D remains ambiguous. CDR1 and CDR2 (germline): LGHNA, YNFKEQ. Between the trimmed V and J ends, which lost 4 bases and 7 bases, there was a span of 11 bases. This CDR3 region has 14 residues. CDR3 amino acids: CASSPGRANSPLHF. DNA for the CDR3: TGTGCCAGCAGCCCCGGGAGGGCCAATTCACCCCTCCACTTT.

This clone was detected only a few times. This specimen includes other DNA sequences encoding the same CDR3. The V and J genes are TRBV4-2 and TRBJ2-7; 13 bases fit TRBD2. Germline lookup yields CDR1 LGHNA and CDR2 YNFKEQ. The V segment lost 1 base and the J segment 4 bases; nucleotides outside the gene matches: 4. This CDR3 spans 16 amino acids. This chain's CDR3 is CASSQVGTSGAYEQYF. CDR3 DNA: TGTGCCAGCAGCCAAGTTGGGACTAGCGGGGCTTACGAGCAGTACTTC.